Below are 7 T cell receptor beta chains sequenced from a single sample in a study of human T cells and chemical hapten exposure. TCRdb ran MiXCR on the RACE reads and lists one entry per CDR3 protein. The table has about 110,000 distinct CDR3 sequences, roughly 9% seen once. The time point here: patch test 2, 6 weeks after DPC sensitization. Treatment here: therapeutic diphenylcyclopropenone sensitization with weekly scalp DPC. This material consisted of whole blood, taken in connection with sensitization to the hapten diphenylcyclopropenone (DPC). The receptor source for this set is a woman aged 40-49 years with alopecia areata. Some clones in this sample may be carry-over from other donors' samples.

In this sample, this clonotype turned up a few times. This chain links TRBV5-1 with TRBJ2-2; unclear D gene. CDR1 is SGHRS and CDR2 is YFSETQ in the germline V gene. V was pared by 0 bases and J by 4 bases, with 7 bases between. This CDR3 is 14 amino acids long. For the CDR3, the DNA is TGCGCCAGCAGCTTGGGCCAGTCCACCGGGGAGCTGTTTTTT. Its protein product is CASSLGQSTGELFF.

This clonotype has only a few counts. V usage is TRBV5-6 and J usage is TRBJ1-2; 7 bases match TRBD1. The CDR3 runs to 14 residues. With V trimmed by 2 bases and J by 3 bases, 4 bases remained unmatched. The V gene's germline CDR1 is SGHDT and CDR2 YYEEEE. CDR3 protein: CASSLQGPYYGYTF. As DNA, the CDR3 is TGTGCCAGCAGCTTACAGGGGCCTTACTATGGCTACACCTTC.

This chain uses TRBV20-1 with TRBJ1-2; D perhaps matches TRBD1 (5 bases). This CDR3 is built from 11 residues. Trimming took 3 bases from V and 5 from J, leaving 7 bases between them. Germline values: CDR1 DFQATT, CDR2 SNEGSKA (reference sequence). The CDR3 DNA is TGCAGTGCTAGGACAGAATATGGCTACACCTTC. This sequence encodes CSARTEYGYTF.

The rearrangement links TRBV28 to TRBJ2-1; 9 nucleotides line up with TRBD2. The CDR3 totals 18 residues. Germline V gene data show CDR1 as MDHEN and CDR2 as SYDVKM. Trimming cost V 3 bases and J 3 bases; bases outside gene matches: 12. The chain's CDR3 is CASSFANSGGLLYNEQFF. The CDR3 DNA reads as TGTGCCAGCAGTTTCGCGAATAGCGGGGGTCTTCTCTACAATGAGCAGTTCTTC.

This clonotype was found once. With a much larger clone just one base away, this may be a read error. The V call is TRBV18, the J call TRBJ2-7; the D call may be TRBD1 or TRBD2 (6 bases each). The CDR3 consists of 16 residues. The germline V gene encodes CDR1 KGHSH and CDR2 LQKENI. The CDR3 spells CACSSDISGAAYEQYF. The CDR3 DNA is TGTGCCTGCTCATCCGATATTTCGGGGGCAGCCTACGAGCAGTACTTC.

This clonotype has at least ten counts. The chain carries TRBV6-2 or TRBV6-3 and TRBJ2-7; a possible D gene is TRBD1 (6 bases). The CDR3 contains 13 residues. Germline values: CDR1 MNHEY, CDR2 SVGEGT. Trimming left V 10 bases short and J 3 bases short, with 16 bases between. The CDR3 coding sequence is TGTGCCATCAGAGGACAGCAAGACTACGAGCAGTACTTC. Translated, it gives CAIRGQQDYEQYF.

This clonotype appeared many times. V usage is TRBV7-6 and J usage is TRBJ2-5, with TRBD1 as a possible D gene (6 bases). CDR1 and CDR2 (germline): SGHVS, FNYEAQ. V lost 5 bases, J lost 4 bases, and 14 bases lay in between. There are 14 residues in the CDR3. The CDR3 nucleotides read TGTGCCAGCAGCCAGCAAACAGGGTCAGAGACCCAGTACTTC. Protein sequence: CASSQQTGSETQYF.